Sequencing of this T cell receptor (beta chain) was carried out in a study of blood T cell repertoires in COVID-19 (dated by TCRdb to about 2020). In terms of the full investigation: Samples from collaborators originated in the United States, Italy and Spain and spanned both the acute and convalescent phases of COVID-19. The prospective study material was composed of cDNA or gDNA derived from T cells, B-cell-depleted T cells, or PBMCs. Deeply sampled blood TCRbeta repertoires from subjects exposed to, actively infected with, or recovered from COVID-19 were included in the dataset. A freely available public database, intended as a resource for researchers studying the immune response to SARS-CoV-2, is where the repertoires were released. Samples were obtained from the ongoing ImmuneRACE study (first 160 participants) and from about 1,300 subjects provided by 6 global collaborators. The sample metadata nearly always contained a de-identified subject ID, COVID-19 status, age in years and sex. Where HLA class I and class II types were available, the types were taken from metadata supplied by the sample provider, not from assay-based typing. The full study reports these points: Clinical and demographic metadata were provided uncurated, with the amount varying by source and participant.

TCRbeta CDR3 regions were amplified from genomic DNA by means of the immunoSEQ Assay, a bias-controlled multiplex PCR. Per the source publication's procedure: Within the assay, amplification of reference gene primers was used to estimate how many nucleated cells each sample contained. Sequence reads were collapsed and filtered to measure the absolute abundance of every unique TCRbeta CDR3 rearrangement. For each sample, productive Simpson clonality was calculated by taking the square root of Simpson's diversity index across productive rearrangements. TCRdb's version of the immuneACCESS table is confined to in-frame rearrangements and falls short of the full clone set. An unresolved V gene accounts for under half of the shortfall where checked; the remainder is of unknown origin. D and trimming were read from the DNA, whereas the V and J calls and clone size are those reported in that table. The sample table records approximately 97,000 clones; just under 95% of these occur just once. Of the sample, 1.9% falls within the top ten clones.

Including the terminal cysteine and phenylalanine, the CDR3 comprises 14 residues. Just the 42-base CDR3 DNA is kept, in frame starting at base 1. V sheds 6 bases and J sheds 6 bases, leaving 17 bases between their ends. Reading the germline V gene gives CDR1 SGHVS and CDR2 FQNEAQ. In regard to this clone: Its cognate antigen has yet to be identified. The sample holds no much larger clone one base away, and base qualities are not on file.

In Seattle, one collaborating source enrolled patients while the infection was active and tracked those patients longitudinally over the course of disease. The collaborating institutions used their own protocols to collect whole blood in K2EDTA tubes. For TCRbeta analysis, collaborators shipped samples as frozen whole blood, isolated PBMCs, or DNA extracted from either of those sample types. The V and J segments used are TRBV7-8 and TRBJ2-5, with a tentative D gene TRBD2 over 6 matching bases. Sequenced input: peripheral blood. This TCR came from a woman in her forties or fifties with COVID-19, enrolled during active disease. The nucleotide sequence reads as follows: TGTGCCAGCAGTGAAAGGAGGGAGGAAAAGACCCAGTACTTC. Translated, it gives CASSERREEKTQYF.